A selection of T cell receptor beta chains follows, all from one sample in a study of T-cell reconstitution after alpha-beta-depleted transplantation in children. Each CDR3 protein is one row after TCRdb ran MiXCR on the PCR reads. The sample comprises about 190,000 distinct CDR3 sequences, over 5.5% of which are singletons, and around 2.7% rests with the top ten. The sample here was PBMCs from the stem cell graft donor, taken from the stem cell graft. The receptors derive from a human donor who donated a stem cell graft to a child with Wiskott-Aldrich syndrome. Both conserved end residues are part of each CDR3. Each record gives: clone size, J gene, CDR3 length, D gene, V gene, CDR3 DNA, CDR3 protein. A D gene is named only where the DNA matches it firmly. Clone size appears in some rows only: once, few, many, or a class for an expanded clone.

NA | TRBJ2-2 | 17 | TRBD2 | TRBV15 | TGTGCCACCAGCAGAGATCGGCTAGCGGAAAACACCGGGGAGCTGTTTTTT | CATSRDRLAENTGELFF
many | TRBJ2-1 | 15 | TRBD1 | TRBV5-1 | TGCGCCAGCAGCTTCCGGGACAGGGGGAGCAATGAGCAGTTCTTC | CASSFRDRGSNEQFF
many | TRBJ2-1 | 16 | NA | TRBV5-1 | TGCGCCAGCAGCCCAGCCGGCCTCAGGGAAAATAATGAGCAGTTCTTC | CASSPAGLRENNEQFF
few | TRBJ2-3 | 15 | TRBD2 | TRBV18 | TGTGCCAGCTCACCGACTAGCGAAGACACAGATACGCAGTATTTT | CASSPTSEDTDTQYF
many | TRBJ2-2 | 13 | TRBD1 | TRBV30 | TGTGCCTGGGCTGGACAGGGGACCGGGGAGCTGTTTTTT | CAWAGQGTGELFF
many | TRBJ2-3 | 15 | NA | TRBV6-1 | TGTGCCAGCAGTGGGGGGGCAGGAGGCACAGATACGCAGTATTTT | CASSGGAGGTDTQYF
NA | TRBJ1-2 | 16 | TRBD1 | TRBV3-1 | TGTGCCAGCAGCCAAGTGGACAGGGTCGGGCACTATGGCTACACCTTC | CASSQVDRVGHYGYTF
NA | TRBJ1-2 | 17 | TRBD1 | TRBV7-2 | TGTACCTTCTGTTTAGCGCCAGGGACAGGGGGCAGGAATGGCTACACCTTC | CTFCLAPGTGGRNGYTF
many | TRBJ1-5 | 12 | NA | TRBV12-3/TRBV12-4 | TGTGCCAGCAGTTGGGGGAGGCAGCCCCAGCATTTT | CASSWGRQPQHF
NA | TRBJ2-3 | 16 | TRBD2 | TRBV25-1 | TGTGCCAGCAGTCGCCGACTAGCGGGATCTGTAGATACGCAGTATTTT | CASSRRLAGSVDTQYF
many | TRBJ1-5 | 14 | TRBD1 | TRBV6-6 | TGTGCCAGCAGCTCGACAGGGTGGGATCAGCCCCAGCATTTT | CASSSTGWDQPQHF
many | TRBJ2-2 | 14 | TRBD1 | TRBV5-1 | TGCGCCAGCCACAGGGGGACAGGGGCCGGGGAGCTGTTTTTT | CASHRGTGAGELFF
many | TRBJ2-7 | 12 | NA | TRBV20-1 | TGCAGTGCGACCCTTCCGGGGTACGAGCAGTACTTC | CSATLPGYEQYF
many | TRBJ1-2 | 13 | NA | TRBV29-1 | TGCAGCGTTGAAGACGACCAGGGGATTGGCTACACCTTC | CSVEDDQGIGYTF
many | TRBJ2-7 | 13 | NA | TRBV29-1 | TGCAGCGTTGGGGACGGGAGCTCCTACGAGCAGTACTTC | CSVGDGSSYEQYF
NA | TRBJ1-1 | 15 | NA | TRBV30 | TGTGCCTGGACCAAACCGGGGCAGGCCGACACTGAAGCTTTCTTT | CAWTKPGQADTEAFF
few | TRBJ2-1 | 13 | NA | TRBV3-1 | TGTGCCAGCAGCCAAGTACGGGTGAATGAGCAGTTCTTC | CASSQVRVNEQFF
few | TRBJ2-7 | 14 | NA | TRBV5-1 | TGCGCCAGCAGCCCCGACGGCGGAGCCTACGAGCAGTACTTC | CASSPDGGAYEQYF
many | TRBJ2-3 | 13 | NA | TRBV15 | TGTGCCACCAGTACAGGGTCCAAAGATACGCAGTATTTT | CATSTGSKDTQYF
many | TRBJ2-2 | 15 | NA | TRBV12-3/TRBV12-4 | TGTGCCAGCAGTCATCGGGACTTTACCACCGGGGAGCTGTTTTTT | CASSHRDFTTGELFF
many | TRBJ2-7 | 14 | TRBD1 | TRBV6-5 | TGTGCCAGCAGTTATTTGGACAGGGAGGACGAGCAGTACTTC | CASSYLDREDEQYF
many | TRBJ1-3 | 15 | TRBD1 | TRBV12-3/TRBV12-4 | TGTGCCAGCACCTACAGGGGAGGTGCTGGAAACACCATATATTTT | CASTYRGGAGNTIYF
many | TRBJ2-2 | 13 | NA | TRBV12-3/TRBV12-4 | TGTGCCAGCAACTTCGTACGTGGCGGGGAGCTGTTTTTT | CASNFVRGGELFF
many | TRBJ1-5 | 13 | NA | TRBV12-3/TRBV12-4 | TGTGCCAGCAGTTTAAACCCTACCATATCCCAGCATTTT | CASSLNPTISQHF
many | TRBJ1-1 | 17 | NA | TRBV6-2/TRBV6-3 | TGTGCCAGCAGTTACACCCGCGGTGGGGTTTCGAACACTGAAGCTTTCTTT | CASSYTRGGVSNTEAFF
few | TRBJ1-2 | 14 | NA | TRBV18 | TGTGCCAGCTCACCTACAAAAGGGACATGGGGCTACACCTTC | CASSPTKGTWGYTF
many | TRBJ2-7 | 16 | NA | TRBV4-2 | TGTGCCAGCAGCCAAGATCTTGAACTAGTCTCCTACGAGCAGTACTTC | CASSQDLELVSYEQYF
many | TRBJ2-3 | 16 | TRBD2 | TRBV5-1 | TGCGCCAGCAGCTTGGGCCAGACTAGCGGGGCAGATACGCAGTATTTT | CASSLGQTSGADTQYF
many | TRBJ1-1 | 15 | TRBD1 | TRBV29-1 | TGCAGCGTACCACGAAGGGGACAGGGGGACACTGAAGCTTTCTTT | CSVPRRGQGDTEAFF
many | TRBJ1-5 | 14 | NA | TRBV5-1 | TGCGCCAGCAGCTTTGACAGCGACAATCAGCCCCAGCATTTT | CASSFDSDNQPQHF
many | TRBJ1-2 | 15 | NA | TRBV27 | TGTGCCAGCTCGGACAGACGATCACCTAACTATGGCTACACCTTC | CASSDRRSPNYGYTF
many | TRBJ2-7 | 15 | NA | TRBV7-2 | TGTGCCAGCAGCTTACATGGGGGGCGCGGTAGCGAGCAGTACTTC | CASSLHGGRGSEQYF
many | TRBJ2-3 | 13 | NA | TRBV7-2 | TGTGCCAGCAGCCCCTTACAAGCGGATACGCAGTATTTT | CASSPLQADTQYF
few | TRBJ1-3 | 16 | TRBD1 | TRBV5-1 | TGCGCCAGCAGCTTGACCGGGACAGGTTATGGAAACACCATATATTTT | CASSLTGTGYGNTIYF
many | TRBJ2-5 | 14 | NA | TRBV3-1 | TGTGCCAGCAGCCAAGGAATAGAGCTTGCGACCCAGTACTTC | CASSQGIELATQYF
NA | TRBJ2-1 | 15 | NA | TRBV7-9 | TGTGCCAGCAGCCCGAGCGAGACCTCCTACAATGAGCAGTTCTTC | CASSPSETSYNEQFF
NA | TRBJ2-3 | 17 | TRBD1 | TRBV11-2 | TGTGCCAGCAGCTTAGGCCCACTGGGACAGGGGCCAGATACGCAGTATTTT | CASSLGPLGQGPDTQYF
NA | TRBJ1-2 | 12 | NA | TRBV29-1 | TGCAGCGTTGAGGGACAATTGAATGGCTACACCTTC | CSVEGQLNGYTF
many | TRBJ1-2 | 15 | NA | TRBV6-5 | TGTGCCAGCAGTTACTCGGCGGGGATTAACTATGGCTACACCTTC | CASSYSAGINYGYTF
few | TRBJ2-5 | 12 | NA | TRBV12-3/TRBV12-4 | TGTGCCAGCAGTGCGGGGCGGGAGACCCAGTACTTC | CASSAGRETQYF
many | TRBJ2-2 | 17 | NA | TRBV10-1 | TGCGCCAGCAGTGATCTCGCAACCGGCGAGAACACCGGGGAGCTGTTTTTT | CASSDLATGENTGELFF
many | TRBJ2-7 | 15 | NA | TRBV7-2 | TGTGCCAGCAGCTTACTTGAGGGAAAGGGCTACGAGCAGTACTTC | CASSLLEGKGYEQYF
many | TRBJ2-7 | 11 | NA | TRBV27 | TGTGCCAGCAGCCAGGGATACGAGCAGTACTTC | CASSQGYEQYF
few | TRBJ2-7 | 15 | TRBD1 | TRBV20-1 | TGCAGTGCGACCCCTGTTACTTGGACAGGGCACGAGCAGTACTTC | CSATPVTWTGHEQYF
many | TRBJ1-1 | 14 | NA | TRBV4-1 | TGCGCCAGCAGCCTCGGGACAATGAACACTGAAGCTTTCTTT | CASSLGTMNTEAFF
few | TRBJ2-6 | 18 | NA | TRBV18 | TGTGCCAGCTCAGTGGTCGGGACACCATCCTCTGGGGCCAACGTCCTGACTTTC | CASSVVGTPSSGANVLTF
many | TRBJ2-1 | 11 | NA | TRBV24-1 | TGTGCCACCAGTTTGCGAGATGAGCAGTTCTTC | CATSLRDEQFF
once | TRBJ2-7 | 14 | NA | TRBV30 | TGTGCCTGGGAAAGGACGGCAAGCTCCTACGAGCAGTACTTC | CAWERTASSYEQYF
many | TRBJ2-2 | 17 | TRBD2 | TRBV29-1 | TGCAGCGTAGTACCGGGACTAGCGGGAGGGCCAACCGGGGAGCTGTTTTTT | CSVVPGLAGGPTGELFF
many | TRBJ2-1 | 15 | TRBD1 | TRBV6-1 | TGTGCCAGCAGGGACAGGGAAAGCTCCTACAATGAGCAGTTCTTC | CASRDRESSYNEQFF